These 15 T cell receptor beta chains were sequenced from one sample in a study of T cell responses to AZD1222 COVID-19 vaccine. Method: immunoSEQ multiplex PCR; TCRdb's copy keeps in-frame clones and lacks some. The data contain more than 85,000 clones, approximately 88% of them singletons. Sequenced here: peripheral blood, sampled 28 days after the second AZD1222 dose. These receptors came from an adult who received the AZD1222 COVID-19 vaccine.

The chain carries TRBV27 and TRBJ2-7, with 10 nucleotides matching TRBD1. Germline V gene lookup returns CDR1 MNHEY and CDR2 SMNVEV (reference sequence). V lost 3 bases to trimming and J lost 6 bases; unmatched junction nucleotides: 5. The CDR3 loop spans 14 amino acids. This CDR3 is CASSLRDRGGEQYF. The CDR3, as DNA: TGTGCCAGCAGTTTGAGGGACAGGGGTGGCGAGCAGTACTTC.

This clone has just one count. The chain has TRBV6-5 and TRBJ2-5, with 9 bases lining up with TRBD2. The germline V gene has CDR1 MNHEY and CDR2 SVGAGI. This CDR3 has 13 residues. Trimming took 6 bases from V and 5 from J; bases not matched to a gene: 4. The CDR3 spells CASRGLARETQYF. The CDR3 DNA reads TGTGCCAGCAGAGGACTAGCGCGGGAGACCCAGTACTTC.

This clone appeared a single time. The rearrangement joins TRBV5-4 to TRBJ2-7; 8 nucleotides agree with TRBD2. Germline V CDR1 and CDR2: SGHNT, YYREEE (reference sequence). The CDR3 is made up of 14 amino acids. Unmatched junction bases numbered 5, after V lost 4 bases and J lost 2 bases. CDR3 region: CASSPGGEAYEQYF. The CDR3 nucleotides read TGTGCCAGCAGCCCCGGGGGGGAGGCCTACGAGCAGTACTTC.

The J gene is TRBJ2-1, the V gene TRBV18, with D hard to call. From germline, CDR1 is KGHSH and CDR2 LQKENI. Trimming shortened V by 3 bases and J by 4 bases, and 7 bases separated the two germline ends. This CDR3 is 13 amino acids long. CDR3 sequence (DNA): TGTGCCAGCTCACCGTTTGAATACAATGAGCAGTTCTTC. It is translated as CASSPFEYNEQFF.

The V and J genes are TRBV5-1 and TRBJ1-6; a possible D gene is TRBD1 (5 bases). Per germline, CDR1 SGHRS and CDR2 YFSETQ. Deletions cut 0 bases from V and 5 bases from J, with 15 bases between. The CDR3 has 17 amino acids. The CDR3 sequence: CASSLVGGGGNNSPLHF. CDR3 coding DNA: TGCGCCAGCAGCTTGGTTGGGGGAGGAGGAAATAATTCACCCCTCCACTTT.

This clone showed up many times. The chain combines TRBV7-9 with TRBJ2-7; D tentatively reads TRBD1 or TRBD2 (6 bases each). V lost 4 bases to trimming and J lost 12 bases, with 13 bases between them. The germline gives CDR1 SEHNR, CDR2 FQNEAQ (reference sequence). CDR3 length: 11 amino acids. Here the CDR3 reads CASSSPEGVYF. The CDR3 bases are TGTGCCAGCAGCTCCCCGGAGGGGGTGTACTTC.

The V and J genes are TRBV29-1 and TRBJ2-3; perhaps TRBD2 as D (5 bases). Germline V gives CDR1 SQVTM, CDR2 ANQGSEA. The V end lost 7 bases, the J end lost 4 bases, and 12 bases lay between the germline ends. The CDR3 has 12 amino acids. The CDR3 protein is CSEGKGADTQYF. The CDR3 region has the DNA TGCAGCGAAGGGAAGGGAGCAGATACGCAGTATTTT.

V and J are TRBV27 and TRBJ2-3, with TRBD2 identical over 13 bases. CDR1 and CDR2 from the germline V gene are MNHEY and SMNVEV (reference sequence). The CDR3 runs to 19 residues. V lost 4 bases and J lost 2; bases outside the gene matches: 12. This CDR3 is CASSSNLAGLAGSTDTQYF. As DNA, the CDR3 is TGTGCCAGCAGTTCAAACCTCGCGGGACTAGCGGGATCCACAGATACGCAGTATTTT.

The chain employs TRBV7-2 and TRBJ2-3; 8 bases fit TRBD2. The CDR3 consists of 16 residues. Germline lookup yields CDR1 SGHTA and CDR2 FQGNSA. After removal of 5 bases from V and 1 base from J, the junction contained 8 bases not matched to a gene. CDR3 protein: CASSPGLARGTDTQYF. CDR3 coding DNA: TGTGCCAGCAGCCCAGGACTAGCTCGGGGCACAGATACGCAGTATTTT.

This clone was counted only a few times. J is TRBJ2-7 and V is TRBV7-8; D is unclear. The germline V and J ends were trimmed by 3 bases and 5 bases, with 14 bases remaining between them. The length of the CDR3 is 14 residues. Germline loops: CDR1 SGHVS, CDR2 FQNEAQ. In DNA, the CDR3 is TGTGCCAGCAGCTTCGGGTTACAAGTTCACGAGCAGTACTTC. It encodes CASSFGLQVHEQYF.

This chain uses TRBV6-5 with TRBJ2-3, with D tentatively TRBD2 (5 bases). The ends were cut back, 2 bases at V and 6 bases at J, with 9 bases in the middle. CDR1 and CDR2 from the germline V gene are MNHEY and SVGAGI. The CDR3 extends over 13 amino acids. The CDR3 here is CASSYGRGDTQYF. For the CDR3, the DNA is TGTGCCAGCAGTTACGGGAGAGGCGATACGCAGTATTTT.

This chain joins TRBV6-2 or TRBV6-3 and TRBJ1-1; a weak D match, TRBD1 (6 bases). From germline, CDR1 is MNHEY and CDR2 SVGEGT. The germline V and J ends were trimmed by 2 bases and 9 bases, with 19 bases remaining between them. CDR3 length equals 15 residues. The CDR3 here is CASSYLERPGDQAFF. DNA of the CDR3: TGTGCCAGCAGTTACCTCGAGCGTCCAGGGGACCAAGCTTTCTTT.

V usage is TRBV6-5 and J usage is TRBJ1-3, with D uncertain. The V end lost 6 bases, the J end lost 0 bases, and 12 bases lay between the germline ends. This CDR3 is 15 amino acids long. In germline, CDR1 is MNHEY, CDR2 SVGAGI. CDR3 DNA sequence: TGTGCCAGCAGACCCAGCTACAGCTCTGGAAACACCATATATTTT. It encodes CASRPSYSSGNTIYF.

The chain has TRBV7-8 and TRBJ2-5; 13 bases line up with TRBD2. Germline V gene sequence: CDR1 SGHVS, CDR2 FQNEAQ. V shed 4 bases and J 3 bases; nucleotides not matched to a gene: 11. CDR3 length: 18 residues. In DNA, the CDR3 is TGTGCCAGCAGCTCGCAACCCGGGACTAGCGGGAAAAAAGAGACCCAGTACTTC. As protein: CASSSQPGTSGKKETQYF. The variable domain in full, completed from reference TRBV7-8 and TRBJ2-5, reads GAGVSQSPRYKVAKRGQDVALRCDPISGHVSLFWYQQALGQGPEFLTYFQNEAQLDKSGLPSDRFFAERPEGSVSTLKIQRTQQEDSAVYLCASSSQPGTSGKKETQYFGPGTRLLVL.

The rearrangement links TRBV5-1 to TRBJ2-7; D is undetermined. The V end lost 1 base, the J end lost 5 bases, and 10 bases lay between the germline ends. Germline V CDR1 and CDR2: SGHRS, YFSETQ. CDR3 size: 13 residues. The CDR3 bases are TGCGCCAGCAGCTTGACGGGCTACGACGAGCAGTACTTC. It is translated as CASSLTGYDEQYF.